The 15 T cell receptor beta chains listed next were all sequenced from one sample in a study of cytomegalovirus exposure and HLA in healthy donors. PCR used 60 Vbeta primers and 13 Jbeta primers. Repertoires were generated with immunoSEQ multiplex PCR, while TCRdb's copy carries only in-frame clones and drops some. The table records around 37,000 clones, around 85% of them present only once. Sample: PBMCs. These receptors came from a man aged 45-65 years in good health and CMV-seronegative.

The chain has TRBV18 and TRBJ1-5; D is unresolved. V was shortened by 2 bases and J by 4 bases, with 6 bases between the two germline ends. CDR3 size: 13 residues. Germline V gene data show CDR1 as KGHSH and CDR2 as LQKENI. CDR3 DNA: TGTGCCAGCTCACCAGGCCAGAATCAGCCCCAGCATTTT. It codes for CASSPGQNQPQHF.

This chain links TRBV13 with TRBJ1-1, with 8 bases identical to TRBD1. Germline-derived CDR1 and CDR2 are PRHDT and FYEKMQ (reference sequence). Trimming removed 5 bases from V and 8 bases from J; junction bases left unmatched: 7. The CDR3 loop spans 13 amino acids. CDR3: CASSPPDRAEAFF. The CDR3 DNA sequence: TGTGCCAGCAGCCCCCCGGACAGGGCAGAAGCTTTCTTT.

This sequence joins TRBV2 and TRBJ1-2; D possibly corresponds to TRBD1 (5 bases). The V gene lost 6 bases and the J gene lost 6 bases, with 14 bases spanning the gap. The germline gives CDR1 SNHLY, CDR2 FYNNEI. CDR3 length equals 13 residues. CDR3 bases: TGTGCCAGCAGCGTCTTGGGGGGGAATGGCTACACCTTC. It codes for CASSVLGGNGYTF.

The rearrangement links TRBV5-1 to TRBJ1-2; 9 bases map to TRBD1. V lost 0 bases to trimming and J lost 7 bases; unmatched junction nucleotides: 10. Germline CDR1 is SGHRS and CDR2 is YFSETQ. This CDR3 is built from 16 residues. The CDR3 loop reads CASSLEPGTGPLGYTF. CDR3 DNA: TGCGCCAGCAGCTTGGAGCCCGGGACAGGGCCTCTTGGCTACACCTTC.

This sequence joins TRBV7-2 and TRBJ2-3, with 10 positions matching TRBD1. Germline V gene data show CDR1 as SGHTA and CDR2 as FQGNSA. CDR3 size: 15 residues. V lost 4 bases and J lost 4; bases outside the gene matches: 5. CDR3 in DNA: TGTGCCAGCAGCTCTCGGACAGGGGGGGCAGATACGCAGTATTTT. As protein: CASSSRTGGADTQYF.

The chain uses TRBV5-1 and TRBJ1-6; no clear D gene. V lost 0 bases and J 3 bases, leaving 7 bases between the germline ends. The CDR3 spans 15 residues. The germline V gene encodes CDR1 SGHRS and CDR2 YFSETQ. Here the CDR3 reads CASSLDPGYNSPLHF. DNA of the CDR3: TGCGCCAGCAGCTTGGATCCGGGCTATAATTCACCCCTCCACTTT.

On this clone itself: One end of the junction fails to match germline, which may point to a read error. The V gene is TRBV5-5, the J gene TRBJ2-3; unclear D gene. The V gene's germline CDR1 is SGHKS and CDR2 YYEKEE (reference sequence). This CDR3 is built from 16 residues. The CDR3 region is CACSLARRTSTDTQYF. The CDR3, as DNA: TGTGCCTGCAGCCTCGCGAGGCGAACTAGCACAGATACGCAGTATTTT.

The chain has TRBV29-1 and TRBJ2-2; 11 positions agree with TRBD1. Unmatched junction bases numbered 4, after V lost 6 bases and J lost 4 bases. CDR3 length: 14 residues. CDR1 is SQVTM and CDR2 is ANQGSEA in the germline V gene. The CDR3 DNA reads as TGCAGCGTGAGGGGACAGGGGGGCACCGGGGAGCTGTTTTTT. Protein: CSVRGQGGTGELFF.

The V call is TRBV19, the J call TRBJ2-3; D not certain. The V and J ends lost 1 base and 1 base respectively, with 9 bases between them. The germline gives CDR1 LNHDA, CDR2 SQIVND (reference sequence). CDR3 size: 15 residues. The CDR3 spells CASSIVFTRTDTQYF. For the CDR3, the DNA is TGTGCCAGTAGTATAGTTTTCACTCGCACAGATACGCAGTATTTT.

The chain is built from TRBV28 and TRBJ2-1, with a weak D call TRBD2 (5 bases). From germline, CDR1 is MDHEN and CDR2 SYDVKM. V lost 10 bases to trimming and J lost 0 bases, with 13 bases between them. The CDR3 loop spans 14 amino acids. The CDR3 DNA sequence: TGTGCCACCCGTACCGGGGTCTCCTACAATGAGCAGTTCTTC. It codes for CATRTGVSYNEQFF.

The CDR3 region has the DNA TGTGCCAGCAGCCAAGGCGGATCCGAAGCTGAAGCTTTCTTT. Translation: CASSQGGSEAEAFF. The J gene is TRBJ1-1, the V gene TRBV14, with D uncertain. The CDR3 runs to 14 residues. V lost 1 base and J lost 6, with 12 bases in between. Germline V gene data show CDR1 as SGHDN and CDR2 as FVKESK.

This clone was observed once. The V call is TRBV4-2, the J call TRBJ1-5; D unclear. The CDR3 is 15 amino acids. The V end lost 3 bases, the J end lost 0 bases, and 9 bases lay between the germline ends. Looked up from germline, CDR1 is LGHNA and CDR2 is YNFKEQ. CDR3 loop: CASSQRSSSNQPQHF. Here the CDR3 DNA reads TGTGCCAGCAGCCAGCGGAGTTCTAGCAATCAGCCCCAGCATTTT.

In nucleotides, the CDR3 is TGTGCCAGCAGCGGACAGGGACAGGCCGCGGGGGGCTACACCTTC. It codes for CASSGQGQAAGGYTF. V and J are TRBV7-9 and TRBJ1-2; 8 bases fit TRBD1. Per the germline V gene, CDR1 is SEHNR and CDR2 is FQNEAQ (reference sequence). The CDR3 consists of 15 residues. J was trimmed by 8 bases and V by 5 bases; bases with no gene match: 13.

The CDR3 nucleotides are TGTGCCTGGAGTGTGACAGGGGGTAACACCATATATTTT. Translation: CAWSVTGGNTIYF. J is TRBJ1-3 and V is TRBV30, with TRBD1 matching 9 bases. Germline CDR1 reads GTSNPN; CDR2 reads SVGIG (reference sequence). J lost 7 bases, V lost 0 bases, and 1 base had no gene match. The CDR3 length is 13 residues.

This chain connects TRBV7-2 to TRBJ2-5, with 11 bases that match TRBD2. Germline CDR1 is SGHTA and CDR2 is FQGNSA. V lost 2 bases to trimming and J lost 4 bases; unmatched junction nucleotides: 12. The CDR3 runs 18 residues. DNA for the CDR3: TGTGCCAGCAGCTTAAAGGTAGCGGGAGGGCCCCCCGGAGAGACCCAGTACTTC. Translation gives CASSLKVAGGPPGETQYF.